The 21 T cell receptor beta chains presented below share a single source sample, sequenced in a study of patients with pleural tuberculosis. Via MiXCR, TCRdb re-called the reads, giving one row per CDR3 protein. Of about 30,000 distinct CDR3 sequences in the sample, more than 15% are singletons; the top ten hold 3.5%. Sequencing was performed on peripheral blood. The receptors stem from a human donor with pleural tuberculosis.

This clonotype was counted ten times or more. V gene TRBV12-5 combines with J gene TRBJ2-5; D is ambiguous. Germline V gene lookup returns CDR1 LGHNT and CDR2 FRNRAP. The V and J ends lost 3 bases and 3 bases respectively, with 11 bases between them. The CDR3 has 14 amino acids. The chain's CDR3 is CASGFGTYEETQYF. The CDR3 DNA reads TGTGCTAGTGGTTTTGGTACATATGAAGAGACCCAGTACTTC.

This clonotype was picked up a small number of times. CDR3 loop: CASSGLGYEQYF. In nucleotides, the CDR3 is TGTGCCAGCAGCGGATTGGGGTACGAGCAGTACTTC. The chain employs TRBV5-6 and TRBJ2-7; D is ambiguous. Germline V lookup: CDR1 SGHDT, CDR2 YYEEEE. The CDR3 is made up of 12 amino acids. V was clipped by 4 bases and J by 4 bases, with 9 bases between them.

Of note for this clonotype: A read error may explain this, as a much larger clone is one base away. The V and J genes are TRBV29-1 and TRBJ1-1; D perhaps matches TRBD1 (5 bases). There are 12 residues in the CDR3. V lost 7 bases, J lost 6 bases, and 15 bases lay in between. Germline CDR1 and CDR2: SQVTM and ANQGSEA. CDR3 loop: CSGGAVGAEAFF. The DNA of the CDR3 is TGCAGCGGCGGGGCAGTCGGCGCTGAAGCTTTCTTT.

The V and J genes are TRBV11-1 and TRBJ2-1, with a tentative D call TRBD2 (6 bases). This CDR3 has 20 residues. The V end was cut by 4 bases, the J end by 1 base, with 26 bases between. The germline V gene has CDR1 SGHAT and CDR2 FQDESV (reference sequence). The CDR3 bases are TGTGCCAGCAGCTCGAACCGCGGGACTGGCGGGCCCTATTCCTACAATGAGCAGTTCTTC. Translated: CASSSNRGTGGPYSYNEQFF.

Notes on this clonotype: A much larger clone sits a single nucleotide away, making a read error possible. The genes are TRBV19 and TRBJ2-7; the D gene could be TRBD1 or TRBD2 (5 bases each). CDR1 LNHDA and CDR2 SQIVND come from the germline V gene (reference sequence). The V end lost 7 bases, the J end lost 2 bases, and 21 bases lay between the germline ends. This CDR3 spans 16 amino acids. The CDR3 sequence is CASTLRLGTAPYEQYF. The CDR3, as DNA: TGTGCCAGTACCCTTCGACTCGGGACCGCGCCCTACGAGCAGTACTTC.

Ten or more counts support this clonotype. In DNA form, the CDR3 reads TGTGCCAGCAGTACCGGACAGGGGATCGAGCAGTACTTC. It translates to CASSTGQGIEQYF. This chain uses TRBV27 with TRBJ2-7; 9 bases map to TRBD1. Germline V gives CDR1 MNHEY, CDR2 SMNVEV (reference sequence). The CDR3 covers 13 residues. With 5 bases clipped from V and 6 bases from J, the junction kept 5 bases outside the gene matches.

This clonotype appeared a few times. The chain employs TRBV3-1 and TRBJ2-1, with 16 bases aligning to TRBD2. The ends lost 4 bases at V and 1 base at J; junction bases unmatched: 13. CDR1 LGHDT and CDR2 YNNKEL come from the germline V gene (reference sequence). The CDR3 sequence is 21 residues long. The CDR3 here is CASSRLPGLAGGDSSYNEQFF. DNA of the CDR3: TGTGCCAGCAGCCGCCTTCCGGGACTAGCGGGAGGGGACTCTTCCTACAATGAGCAGTTCTTC.

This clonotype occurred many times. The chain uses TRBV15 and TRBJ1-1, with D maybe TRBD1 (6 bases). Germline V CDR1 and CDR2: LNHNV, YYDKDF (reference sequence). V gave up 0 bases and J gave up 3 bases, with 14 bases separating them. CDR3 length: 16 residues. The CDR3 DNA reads TGTGCCACCAGCAGAGATTTTAGGGGGTCGGACACTGAAGCTTTCTTT. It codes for CATSRDFRGSDTEAFF.

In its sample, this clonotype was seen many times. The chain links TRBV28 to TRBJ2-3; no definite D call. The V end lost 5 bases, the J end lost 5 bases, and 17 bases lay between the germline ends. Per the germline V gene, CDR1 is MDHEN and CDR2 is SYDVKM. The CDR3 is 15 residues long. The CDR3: CASSPSSSRVDTQYF. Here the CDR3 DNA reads TGTGCCAGCAGTCCCTCGTCGTCACGGGTAGATACGCAGTATTTT.

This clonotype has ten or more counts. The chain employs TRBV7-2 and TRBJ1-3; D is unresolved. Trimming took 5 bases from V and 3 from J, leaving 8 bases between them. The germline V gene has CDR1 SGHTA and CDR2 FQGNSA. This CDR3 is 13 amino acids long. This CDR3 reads CASSTRSGNTIYF. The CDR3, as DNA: TGTGCCAGCAGCACGAGGAGTGGAAACACCATATATTTT.

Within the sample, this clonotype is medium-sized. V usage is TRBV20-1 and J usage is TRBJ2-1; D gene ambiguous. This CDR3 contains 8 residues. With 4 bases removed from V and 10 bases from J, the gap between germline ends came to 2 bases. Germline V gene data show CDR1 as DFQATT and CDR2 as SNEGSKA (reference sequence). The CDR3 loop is CSAKEQFF. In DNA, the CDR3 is TGCAGTGCTAAAGAGCAGTTCTTC.

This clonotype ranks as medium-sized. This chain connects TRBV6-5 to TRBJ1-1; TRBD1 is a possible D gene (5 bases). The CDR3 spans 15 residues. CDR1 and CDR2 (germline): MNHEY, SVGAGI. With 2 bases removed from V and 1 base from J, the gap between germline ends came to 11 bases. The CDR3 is CASSYVGASNTEAFF. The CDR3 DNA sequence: TGTGCCAGCAGTTACGTTGGGGCTTCGAACACTGAAGCTTTCTTT.

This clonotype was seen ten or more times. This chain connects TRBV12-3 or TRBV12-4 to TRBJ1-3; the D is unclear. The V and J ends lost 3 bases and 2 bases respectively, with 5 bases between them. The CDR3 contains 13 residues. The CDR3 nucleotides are TGTGCCAGCAGTTTCGGGGCTGGAAACACCATATATTTT. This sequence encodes CASSFGAGNTIYF.

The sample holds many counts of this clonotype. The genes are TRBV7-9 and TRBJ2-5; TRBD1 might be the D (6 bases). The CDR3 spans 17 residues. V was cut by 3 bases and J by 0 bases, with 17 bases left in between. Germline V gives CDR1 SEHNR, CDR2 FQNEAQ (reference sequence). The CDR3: CASSFFRDIWYQETQYF. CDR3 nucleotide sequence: TGTGCCAGCAGCTTTTTTCGGGACATCTGGTACCAAGAGACCCAGTACTTC.

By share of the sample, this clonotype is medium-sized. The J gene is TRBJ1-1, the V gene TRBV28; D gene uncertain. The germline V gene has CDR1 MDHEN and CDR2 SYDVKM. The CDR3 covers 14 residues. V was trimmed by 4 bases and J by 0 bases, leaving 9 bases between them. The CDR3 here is CASSSPGLNTEAFF. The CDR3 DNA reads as TGTGCCAGCAGTTCCCCCGGACTGAACACTGAAGCTTTCTTT.

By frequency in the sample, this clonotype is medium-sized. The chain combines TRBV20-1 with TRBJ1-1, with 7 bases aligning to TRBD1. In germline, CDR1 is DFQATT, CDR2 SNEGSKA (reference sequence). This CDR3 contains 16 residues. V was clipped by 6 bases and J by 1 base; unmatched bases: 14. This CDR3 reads CSADNTWTGQNTEAFF. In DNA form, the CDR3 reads TGCAGTGCCGACAACACCTGGACAGGCCAGAACACTGAAGCTTTCTTT.

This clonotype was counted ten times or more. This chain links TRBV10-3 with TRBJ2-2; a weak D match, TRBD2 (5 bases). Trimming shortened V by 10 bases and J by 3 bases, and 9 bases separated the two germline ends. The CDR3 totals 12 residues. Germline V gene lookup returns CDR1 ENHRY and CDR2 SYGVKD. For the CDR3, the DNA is TGTGCCACAGGACTCGACACCGGGGAGCTGTTTTTT. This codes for CATGLDTGELFF.

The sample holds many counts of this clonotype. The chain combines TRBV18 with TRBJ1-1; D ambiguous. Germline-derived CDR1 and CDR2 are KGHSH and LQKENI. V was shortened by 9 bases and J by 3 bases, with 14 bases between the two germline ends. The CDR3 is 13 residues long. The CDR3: CASQPGGYTEAFF. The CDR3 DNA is TGTGCCAGTCAACCAGGCGGGTACACTGAAGCTTTCTTT.

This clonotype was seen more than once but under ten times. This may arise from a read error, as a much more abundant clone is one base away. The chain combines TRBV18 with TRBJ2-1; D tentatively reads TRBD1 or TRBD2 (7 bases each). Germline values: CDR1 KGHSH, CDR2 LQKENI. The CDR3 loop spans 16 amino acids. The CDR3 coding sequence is TGTACCAGCTCACGGGACGCAGGGGGGGCCGCCAATGAGCAGTTCTTC. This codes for CTSSRDAGGAANEQFF. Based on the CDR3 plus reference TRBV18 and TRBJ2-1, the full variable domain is NAGVMQNPRHLVRRRGQEARLRCSPMKGHSHVYWYRQLPEEGLKFMVYLQKENIIDESGMPKERFSAEFPKEGPSILRIQQVVRGDSAAYFCTSSRDAGGAANEQFFGPGTRLTVL.

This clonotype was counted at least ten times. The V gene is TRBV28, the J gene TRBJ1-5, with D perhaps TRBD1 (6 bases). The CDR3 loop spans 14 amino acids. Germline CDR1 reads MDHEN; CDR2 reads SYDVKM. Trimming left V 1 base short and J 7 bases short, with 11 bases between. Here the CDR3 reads CASSLYREGQPQHF. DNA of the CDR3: TGTGCCAGCAGTTTATACAGGGAGGGCCAGCCCCAGCATTTT. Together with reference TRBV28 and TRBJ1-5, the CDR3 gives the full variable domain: DVKVTQSSRYLVKRTGEKVFLECVQDMDHENMFWYRQDPGLGLRLIYFSYDVKMKEKGDIPEGYSVSREKKERFSLILESASTNQTSMYLCASSLYREGQPQHFGDGTRLSIL.

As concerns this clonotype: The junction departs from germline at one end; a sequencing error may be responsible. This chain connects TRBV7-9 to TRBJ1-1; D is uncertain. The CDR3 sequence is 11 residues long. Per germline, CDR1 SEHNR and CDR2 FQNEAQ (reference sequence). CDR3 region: CASSLAIVTFF. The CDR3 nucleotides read TGTGCCAGTAGCTTAGCGATAGTAACTTTCTTT.